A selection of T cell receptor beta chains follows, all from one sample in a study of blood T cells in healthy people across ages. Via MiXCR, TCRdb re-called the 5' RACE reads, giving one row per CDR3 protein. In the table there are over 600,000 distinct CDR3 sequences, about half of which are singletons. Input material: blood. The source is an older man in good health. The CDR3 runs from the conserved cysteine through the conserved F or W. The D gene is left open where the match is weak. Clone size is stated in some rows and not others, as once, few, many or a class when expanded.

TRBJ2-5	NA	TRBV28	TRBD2	CASSPYGVAGMNEQYF	TGTGCCAGCAGTCCCTACGGGGTAGCGGGAATGAATGAGCAGTACTTC
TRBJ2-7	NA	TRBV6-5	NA	CASSYSRSGANEQYF	TGTGCCAGCAGTTACTCCCGTTCGGGGGCCAACGAGCAGTACTTC
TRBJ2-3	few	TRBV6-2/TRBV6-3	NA	CASSYSGIPTDTQYF	TGTGCCAGCAGTTACTCTGGTATCCCCACAGATACGCAGTATTTT
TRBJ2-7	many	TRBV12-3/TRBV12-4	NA	CASSSRQPYEQYF	TGTGCCAGCAGTTCGCGACAGCCCTACGAGCAGTACTTC
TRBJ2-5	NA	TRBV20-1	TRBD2	CSARGAGLQETQYF	TGCAGTGCGCGGGGGGCGGGCCTCCAAGAGACCCAGTACTTC
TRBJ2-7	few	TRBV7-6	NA	CASSLAETGTSYEQYF	TGTGCCAGCAGCTTAGCCGAGACAGGTACCTCCTACGAGCAGTACTTC
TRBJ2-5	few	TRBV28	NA	CASSSDGNEQYF	TGTGCCAGCAGTTCAGACGGGAATGAGCAGTACTTC
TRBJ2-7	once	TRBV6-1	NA	CASSGAGTYEQYF	TGTGCCAGCAGTGGGGCAGGTACCTACGAGCAGTACTTC
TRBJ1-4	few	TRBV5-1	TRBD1	CASSPGQGEKLFF	TGCGCCAGCAGCCCCGGACAGGGTGAAAAACTGTTTTTT
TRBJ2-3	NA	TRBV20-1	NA	CSARSRSTDTQYF	TGCAGTGCTAGATCGAGAAGCACAGATACGCAGTATTTT
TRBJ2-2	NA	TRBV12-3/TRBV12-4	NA	CASTRRTGELFF	TGTGCCAGCACCCGCCGGACCGGGGAGCTGTTTTTT
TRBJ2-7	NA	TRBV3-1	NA	CASSRRDFEQYF	TGTGCCAGCTCCCGGAGGGATTTTGAGCAGTACTTC
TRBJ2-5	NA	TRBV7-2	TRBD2	CASSPRTSGGLAETQYF	TGTGCCAGCAGCCCCAGGACTAGCGGGGGGTTAGCAGAGACCCAGTACTTC
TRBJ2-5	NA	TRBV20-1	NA	CSTQHQETQYF	TGCAGTACTCAACACCAAGAGACCCAGTACTTC
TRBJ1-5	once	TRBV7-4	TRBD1	CASSLVPGTGFGYQPQHF	TGTGCCAGCAGCTTAGTCCCCGGGACAGGGTTCGGCTATCAGCCCCAGCATTTT
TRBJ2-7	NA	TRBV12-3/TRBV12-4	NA	CASKQGLQGDEQYF	TGTGCCAGCAAACAGGGACTGCAGGGCGACGAGCAGTACTTC
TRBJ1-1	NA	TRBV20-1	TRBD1	CSARQGYTEAFF	TGCAGTGCCCGACAGGGTTACACTGAAGCTTTCTTT
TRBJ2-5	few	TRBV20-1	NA	CSASDPRATLGDQYF	TGCAGTGCTAGCGACCCCCGGGCTACCTTAGGGGACCAGTACTTC
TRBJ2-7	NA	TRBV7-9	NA	CASSQGSNGYEQYF	TGTGCCAGCAGCCAGGGGAGCAACGGTTACGAGCAGTACTTC
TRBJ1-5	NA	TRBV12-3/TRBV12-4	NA	CASSLAEPQHF	TGTGCCAGCAGTTTAGCGGAGCCCCAGCATTTT
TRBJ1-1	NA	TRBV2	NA	CASSVARMNTEAFF	TGTGCCAGCAGTGTGGCCAGGATGAACACTGAAGCTTTCTTT
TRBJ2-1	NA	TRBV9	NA	CASSVFDSQETQFF	TGTGCCAGCAGCGTATTCGACAGCCAAGAGACCCAGTTCTTC
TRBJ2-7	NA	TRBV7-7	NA	CASSRTNYNEQYF	TGTGCTAGCAGCCGGACTAACTACAATGAGCAGTACTTC
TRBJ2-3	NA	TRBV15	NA	CATGSRNTDTQYF	TGTGCCACCGGGAGTCGGAACACAGATACGCAGTATTTT
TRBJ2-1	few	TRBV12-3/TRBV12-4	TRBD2	CASSSSGATYNEQFF	TGTGCCAGCAGTTCTAGCGGGGCGACCTACAATGAGCAGTTCTTC
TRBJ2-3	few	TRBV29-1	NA	CSYQGGDRGTDTQYF	TGCAGCTACCAAGGGGGGGACCGCGGCACAGATACGCAGTATTTT
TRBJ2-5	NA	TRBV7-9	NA	CASSNAGARETQYF	TGTGCCAGCAGCAATGCAGGGGCGCGGGAGACCCAGTACTTC
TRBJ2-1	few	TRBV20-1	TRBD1	CSAGTGGFNWNEQFF	TGCAGTGCTGGAACAGGGGGCTTTAATTGGAATGAGCAGTTCTTC
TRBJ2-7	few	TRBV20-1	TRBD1	CSAPKMAGGSYEQYF	TGCAGTGCTCCTAAAATGGCAGGGGGCTCCTACGAGCAGTACTTC
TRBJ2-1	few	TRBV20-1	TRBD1	CSAPGGGKYNEQFF	TGCAGTGCTCCAGGGGGCGGGAAATACAATGAGCAGTTCTTC
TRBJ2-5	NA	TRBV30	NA	CAWSVQSQETQYF	TGTGCCTGGAGTGTACAGTCCCAAGAGACCCAGTACTTC
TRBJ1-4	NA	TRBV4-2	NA	CASSQKSTVGGANEKLFF	TGTGCCAGCAGCCAAAAATCGACAGTAGGAGGGGCTAATGAAAAACTGTTTTTT
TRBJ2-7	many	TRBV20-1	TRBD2	CSAIPGLAGSYEQYF	TGCAGTGCTATACCGGGACTAGCGGGATCCTACGAGCAGTACTTC
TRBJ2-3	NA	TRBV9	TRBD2	CASSVATGLASDTQYF	TGTGCCAGCAGCGTAGCTACGGGACTAGCGTCAGATACGCAGTATTTT
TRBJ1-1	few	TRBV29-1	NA	CSALPQGFETEAFF	TGCAGCGCCCTTCCGCAGGGTTTCGAGACTGAAGCTTTCTTT
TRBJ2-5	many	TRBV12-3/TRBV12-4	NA	CASSTTDSALQETQYF	TGTGCCAGCAGTACCACGGACAGCGCACTTCAAGAGACCCAGTACTTC
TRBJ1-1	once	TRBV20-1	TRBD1	CSARLQGVNTEAFF	TGCAGTGCTAGATTACAGGGGGTGAACACTGAAGCTTTCTTT
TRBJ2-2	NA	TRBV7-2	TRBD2	CASSLRLAGANGELFF	TGTGCCAGCAGCTTAAGACTAGCGGGAGCCAACGGGGAGCTGTTTTTT
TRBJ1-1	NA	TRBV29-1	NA	CSGLRGGRGTEAFF	TGCAGCGGACTGAGGGGAGGCCGGGGTACTGAAGCTTTCTTT
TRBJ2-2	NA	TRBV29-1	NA	CSAMTATNTGELFF	TGCAGCGCTATGACAGCGACGAACACCGGGGAGCTGTTTTTT
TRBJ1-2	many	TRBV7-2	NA	CASTYDSFTNYGYTF	TGTGCCAGCACCTATGACAGCTTTACTAACTATGGCTACACCTTC